One sample yielded the 18 T cell receptor beta chains listed below, sequenced in a study of T cell repertoires in cytomegalovirus infection. TCRdb re-called the reads with MiXCR, one entry per CDR3 protein. This table has some 440,000 distinct CDR3 sequences, 30% to 40% appearing once. Material for sequencing was PBMCs. The receptors derive from a human donor in good health (CMV status not recorded). Some clones in this sample may be carry-over from other donors' samples.

The rearrangement joins TRBV10-3 to TRBJ2-5; TRBD1 is a possible D gene (6 bases). The V gene's germline CDR1 is ENHRY and CDR2 SYGVKD. V was clipped by 3 bases and J by 5 bases, with 28 bases between them. The CDR3 extends over 19 amino acids. CDR3 DNA: TGTGCCATCAGTGACACCTCGTCGACAGGCGGTCAATCCCCGGAGACCCAGTACTTC. Its translation is CAISDTSSTGGQSPETQYF.

The chain uses TRBV5-1 and TRBJ2-2, with 8 bases fitting TRBD1. Germline trimming cut 6 bases from V and 1 base from J; bases unmatched to any gene: 5. CDR3 size: 15 residues. CDR1 SGHRS and CDR2 YFSETQ come from the germline V gene. The CDR3 region is CASTKDRVNTGELFF. The DNA of the CDR3 is TGCGCCAGCACCAAGGACAGGGTGAACACCGGGGAGCTGTTTTTT.

This clonotype was recorded a few times. J is TRBJ2-2 and V is TRBV7-8; 12 bases fit TRBD1. This CDR3 comprises 15 residues. The trim removed 5 bases at V and 7 bases at J, leaving 5 bases unmatched. Germline CDR1 and CDR2: SGHVS and FQNEAQ. The CDR3 here is CASSRGTGGVGELFF. The CDR3 nucleotides read TGTGCCAGCAGCCGAGGGACAGGGGGCGTCGGGGAGCTGTTTTTT.

This chain links TRBV6-1 with TRBJ1-1; D is possibly TRBD1 (6 bases). Deletions cut 6 bases from V and 6 bases from J, with 20 bases between. The germline V gene has CDR1 MNHNS and CDR2 SASEGT. The CDR3 runs to 15 residues. CDR3 in amino acids: CASRGAGERRSEAFF. The CDR3 DNA follows: TGTGCCAGCAGGGGGGCAGGGGAAAGAAGGTCTGAAGCTTTCTTT.

This clonotype turned up a few times. The chain has TRBV28 and TRBJ1-5; D possibly corresponds to TRBD1 (6 bases). The CDR3 extends over 14 amino acids. CDR1 and CDR2 from the germline V gene are MDHEN and SYDVKM. The V end lost 9 bases, the J end lost 1 base, and 13 bases lay between the germline ends. CDR3 protein: CASLQGGSNQPQHF. The CDR3 region has the DNA TGTGCCAGTCTACAGGGCGGAAGCAATCAGCCCCAGCATTTT.

The sample holds a few counts of this clonotype. The chain joins TRBV12-3 or TRBV12-4 to TRBJ1-5; no firm D call. V lost 7 bases and J lost 0, with 10 bases in between. The CDR3 sequence is 14 residues long. This chain's CDR3 is CASTGPYSNQPQHF. CDR3 nucleotides: TGTGCCAGCACCGGCCCATATAGCAATCAGCCCCAGCATTTT.

This clonotype was picked up a small number of times. The genes are TRBV20-1 and TRBJ2-7; weak D call: TRBD2 (6 bases). This CDR3 contains 12 residues. V lost 5 bases, J lost 4 bases, and 12 bases lay in between. CDR1 and CDR2 (germline): DFQATT, SNEGSKA (reference sequence). The CDR3 protein is CSALFGTYEQYF. CDR3 DNA: TGCAGTGCTCTTTTCGGGACTTACGAGCAGTACTTC.

This sequence joins TRBV5-1 and TRBJ2-5; TRBD1 might be the D (6 bases). The CDR3 contains 14 residues. Germline CDR1 and CDR2: SGHRS and YFSETQ. V was pared by 1 base and J by 2 bases, with 9 bases between. The CDR3 DNA is TGCGCCAGCAGCTTGCATGGACAGCAAGAGACCCAGTACTTC. Its translation is CASSLHGQQETQYF.

This clonotype came up many times. The chain employs TRBV7-6 and TRBJ1-1, with D perhaps matching TRBD1 (6 bases). V gave up 4 bases and J gave up 0 bases, with 12 bases separating them. There are 15 residues in the CDR3. Germline lookup yields CDR1 SGHVS and CDR2 FNYEAQ. The CDR3, as DNA: TGTGCCAGCAGCTCCTTTGGACAGTTGAACACTGAAGCTTTCTTT. Translated: CASSSFGQLNTEAFF.

The V and J genes are TRBV15 and TRBJ1-5; D possibly corresponds to TRBD1 (5 bases). The CDR3 has 17 amino acids. Trimming cost V 2 bases and J 5 bases, with 19 bases left between them. CDR1 is LNHNV, CDR2 YYDKDF, per germline (reference sequence). CDR3 sequence: CATSRKVGVGGDQPQHF. The DNA for the CDR3 is TGTGCCACCAGCAGAAAGGTGGGGGTCGGGGGTGATCAGCCCCAGCATTTT.

For this clonotype: The germline gene is not matched at one end of the junction; a read error may be the cause. The chain couples TRBV5-1 to TRBJ1-1; no firm D call. Germline V gene data show CDR1 as SGHRS and CDR2 as YFSETQ. The CDR3 has 13 residues. CDR3 DNA sequence: TGCGCCAGCAGCTTAAGTTCGAACACTGAATCTTTCTTT. Residues: CASSLSSNTESFF.

This clonotype was seen at least ten times. The chain combines TRBV7-8 with TRBJ2-1; tentatively, D is TRBD1 or TRBD2 (6 bases each). The germline V gene has CDR1 SGHVS and CDR2 FQNEAQ. Trimming shortened V by 7 bases and J by 5 bases, and 12 bases separated the two germline ends. This CDR3 has 13 amino acids. The CDR3 sequence is CASTPRGDNEQFF. In nucleotides, the CDR3 is TGTGCCAGCACCCCGAGGGGGGACAATGAGCAGTTCTTC.

This chain connects TRBV5-1 to TRBJ2-1; weak D call: TRBD1 (5 bases). Between the trimmed V and J ends, which lost 0 bases and 9 bases, there was a span of 13 bases. This CDR3 contains 14 residues. Germline V gives CDR1 SGHRS, CDR2 YFSETQ. The CDR3 DNA sequence: TGCGCCAGCAGCTTGGAACTTCCAGGGATTGAGCAGTTCTTC. Translating gives CASSLELPGIEQFF.

The gene calls are TRBV29-1 and TRBJ2-4, with 7 bases aligning to TRBD1. CDR3 length equals 15 residues. Germline V CDR1 and CDR2: SQVTM, ANQGSEA. V gave up 6 bases and J gave up 8 bases; unmatched junction bases: 16. The CDR3 spells CSVALGQAPEDIQYF. CDR3 in DNA: TGCAGCGTAGCCCTAGGACAGGCCCCGGAGGACATTCAGTACTTC.

This chain links TRBV20-1 with TRBJ1-1; no definite D call. From germline, CDR1 is DFQATT and CDR2 SNEGSKA (reference sequence). The length of the CDR3 is 15 residues. Trimming removed 4 bases from V and 1 base from J, with 16 bases in between. CDR3 in DNA: TGCAGTGCTATGCAGTGGGCTTATAGGAACACTGAAGCTTTCTTT. This translates into CSAMQWAYRNTEAFF.

This clonotype appeared a few times. This sequence joins TRBV29-1 and TRBJ2-7; D remains ambiguous. V shed 5 bases and J shed 3 bases, with 14 bases lying between them. The CDR3 consists of 13 residues. From germline, CDR1 is SQVTM and CDR2 ANQGSEA. In nucleotides, the CDR3 is TGCAGCGTTTCCTCTTCTCCTTTCTACGAGCAGTACTTC. Translating gives CSVSSSPFYEQYF.

This sequence joins TRBV6-5 and TRBJ1-2; no definite D call. The CDR3 runs 14 residues. V gave up 1 base and J gave up 0 bases, with 6 bases separating them. The germline CDR1 and CDR2 sequences are MNHEY and SVGAGI. The CDR3 sequence: CASSYFQTNYGYTF. The CDR3 DNA reads as TGTGCCAGCAGTTACTTCCAAACTAACTATGGCTACACCTTC.

The chain recombines TRBV18 with TRBJ2-6, with D possibly being TRBD1 (6 bases). Germline V gene sequence: CDR1 KGHSH, CDR2 LQKENI. The ends were cut back, 6 bases at V and 2 bases at J, with 8 bases in the middle. CDR3 length equals 14 residues. This chain's CDR3 is CASSGAPGANVLTF. CDR3 in DNA: TGTGCCAGCTCGGGGGCCCCTGGGGCCAACGTCCTGACTTTC.